This T cell receptor beta chain stems from a study of blood T cell repertoires in COVID-19. Study summary: The analysed material was cDNA or gDNA that came from T cells, B-cell-depleted T cells, or PBMCs.

The CDR3 length is 15 residues. In the authors' workflow: Amplification of reference gene primers was used by the study to estimate nucleated cell counts. Some clones are missing from TCRdb's copy, which holds only in-frame ones; the method was immunoSEQ multiplex PCR. D and trimming were read from the DNA, whereas the V and J calls and clone size are those reported in that table. The profile shows 490,000 or so clones, roughly 90% of them singletons. This clone showed up just once. The cohort comprised adults aged roughly 18 to 100 years residing in 24 US areas. Recovery among Cohort 3 donors was established by two negative PCRs, clearance, or symptom resolution.

The V gene is TRBV21-1, the J gene TRBJ2-2; the DNA was not used to check the table's D call, TRBD2. TRBV21-1 is labeled a pseudogene. What was sequenced was PBMCs or T cells enriched from blood (not recorded which). The receptor's source is a woman aged 35 to 49 who had recovered from COVID-19. Here the CDR3 DNA reads TGTGCCAGCAGGCTAGCGGGAGAGATAGCCGGGGAGCTGTTTTTT. Protein product: CASRLAGEIAGELFF.